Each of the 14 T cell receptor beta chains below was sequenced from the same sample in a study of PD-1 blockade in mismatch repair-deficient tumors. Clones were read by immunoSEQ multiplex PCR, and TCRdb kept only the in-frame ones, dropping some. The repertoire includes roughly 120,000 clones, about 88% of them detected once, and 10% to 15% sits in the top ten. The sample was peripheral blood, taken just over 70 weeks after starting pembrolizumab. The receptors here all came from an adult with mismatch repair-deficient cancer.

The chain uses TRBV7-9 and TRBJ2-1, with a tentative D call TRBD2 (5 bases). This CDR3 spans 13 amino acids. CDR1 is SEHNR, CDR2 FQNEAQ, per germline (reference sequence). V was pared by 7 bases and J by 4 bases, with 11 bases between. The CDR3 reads CASTQRGYNEQFF. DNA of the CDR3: TGTGCCAGCACTCAACGGGGTTACAATGAGCAGTTCTTC.

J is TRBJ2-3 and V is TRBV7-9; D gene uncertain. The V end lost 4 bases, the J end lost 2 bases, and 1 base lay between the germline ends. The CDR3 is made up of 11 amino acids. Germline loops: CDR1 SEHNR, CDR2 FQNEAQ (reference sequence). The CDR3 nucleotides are TGTGCCAGCAGCTACACAGATACGCAGTATTTT. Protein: CASSYTDTQYF.

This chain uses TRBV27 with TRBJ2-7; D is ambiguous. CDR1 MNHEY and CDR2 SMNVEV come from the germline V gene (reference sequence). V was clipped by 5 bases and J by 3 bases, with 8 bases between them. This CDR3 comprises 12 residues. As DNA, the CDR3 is TGTGCCAGCAGTGAATCTGGCTACGAGCAGTACTTC. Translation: CASSESGYEQYF.

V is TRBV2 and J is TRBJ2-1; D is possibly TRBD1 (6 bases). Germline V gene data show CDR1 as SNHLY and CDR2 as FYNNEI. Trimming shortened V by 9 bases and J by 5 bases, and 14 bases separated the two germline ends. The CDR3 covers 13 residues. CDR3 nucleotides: TGTGCCAGAAGACAGGAAGGCCACAATGAGCAGTTCTTC. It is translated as CARRQEGHNEQFF.

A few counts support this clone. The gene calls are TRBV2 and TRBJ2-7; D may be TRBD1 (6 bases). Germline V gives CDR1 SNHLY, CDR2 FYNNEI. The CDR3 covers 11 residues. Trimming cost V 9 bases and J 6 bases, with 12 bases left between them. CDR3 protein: CASSTGREQYF. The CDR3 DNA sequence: TGTGCCAGTTCTACAGGGCGCGAGCAGTACTTC.

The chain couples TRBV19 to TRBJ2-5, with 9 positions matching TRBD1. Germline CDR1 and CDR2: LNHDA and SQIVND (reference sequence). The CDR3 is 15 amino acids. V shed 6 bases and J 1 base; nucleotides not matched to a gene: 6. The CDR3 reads CASRGRDRVQETQYF. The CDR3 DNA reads TGTGCCAGTAGGGGCCGGGACAGGGTCCAAGAGACCCAGTACTTC.

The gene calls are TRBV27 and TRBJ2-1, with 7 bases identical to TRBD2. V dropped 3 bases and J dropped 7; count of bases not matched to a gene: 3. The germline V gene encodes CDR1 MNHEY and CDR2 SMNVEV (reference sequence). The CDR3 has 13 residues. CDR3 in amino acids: CASSLGGWNEQFF. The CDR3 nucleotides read TGTGCCAGCAGTTTGGGGGGGTGGAATGAGCAGTTCTTC.

CDR3 region: CSVETTGGQLYEQYF. The CDR3, as DNA: TGCAGCGTTGAAACAACAGGGGGGCAGCTCTACGAGCAGTACTTC. The chain is built from TRBV29-1 and TRBJ2-7, with TRBD1 identical over 8 bases. The CDR3 spans 15 residues. CDR1 and CDR2 from the germline V gene are SQVTM and ANQGSEA. Trimming at V came to 2 bases and at J to 3 bases, leaving 9 bases not matched to a gene.

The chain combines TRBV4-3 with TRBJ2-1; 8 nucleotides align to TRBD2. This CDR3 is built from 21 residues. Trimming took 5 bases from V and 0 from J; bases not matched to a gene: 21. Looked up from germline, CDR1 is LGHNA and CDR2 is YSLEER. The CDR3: CASSAQLTGTRTPSSYNEQFF. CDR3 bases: TGCGCCAGCAGCGCCCAGCTGACCGGGACTAGGACACCCAGCTCCTACAATGAGCAGTTCTTC.

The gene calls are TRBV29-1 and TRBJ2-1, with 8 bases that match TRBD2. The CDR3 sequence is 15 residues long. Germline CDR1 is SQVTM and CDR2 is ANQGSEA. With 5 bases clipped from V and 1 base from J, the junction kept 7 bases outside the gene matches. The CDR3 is CSVHLAGTSYNEQFF. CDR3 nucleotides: TGCAGCGTTCATCTAGCGGGTACGTCCTACAATGAGCAGTTCTTC.

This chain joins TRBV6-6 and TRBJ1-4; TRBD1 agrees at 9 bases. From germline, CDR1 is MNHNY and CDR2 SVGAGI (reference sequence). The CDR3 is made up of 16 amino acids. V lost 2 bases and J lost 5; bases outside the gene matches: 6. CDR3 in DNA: TGTGCCAGCAGTTACACCAGACAGGGGGGGAATGAAAAACTGTTTTTT. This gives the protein CASSYTRQGGNEKLFF.

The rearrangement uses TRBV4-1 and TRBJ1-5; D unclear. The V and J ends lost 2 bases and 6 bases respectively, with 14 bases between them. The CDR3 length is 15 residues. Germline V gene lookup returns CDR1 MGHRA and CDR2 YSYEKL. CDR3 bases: TGCGCCAGCAGCCAATTTGCGCGAGGAAGTCAGCCCCAGCATTTT. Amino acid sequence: CASSQFARGSQPQHF.

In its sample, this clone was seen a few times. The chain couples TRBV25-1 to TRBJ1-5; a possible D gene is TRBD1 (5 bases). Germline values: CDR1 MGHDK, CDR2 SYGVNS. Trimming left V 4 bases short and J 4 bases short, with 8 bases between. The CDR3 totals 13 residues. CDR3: CASSGGGNQPQHF. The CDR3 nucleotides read TGTGCCAGCAGTGGGGGGGGGAATCAGCCCCAGCATTTT.

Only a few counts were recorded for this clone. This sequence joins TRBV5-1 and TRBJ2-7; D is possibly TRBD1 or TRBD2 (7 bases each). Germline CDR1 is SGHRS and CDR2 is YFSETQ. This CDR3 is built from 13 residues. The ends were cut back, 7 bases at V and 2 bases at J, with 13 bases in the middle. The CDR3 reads CASSPGGAYEQYF. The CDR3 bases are TGCGCCAGCTCGCCAGGGGGGGCCTACGAGCAGTACTTC.